This T cell receptor beta chain was captured by sequencing in a study of OX40 agonist ivuxolimab in advanced cancers. General study results and limits: Several nonresponders also turned out to have low normalized T-cell clonal expansion. In CD8+ T cells, expanded clones were on average more numerous than in CD4+.

About this clone: Its antigen remains unknown.

The V segment lost 1 base and the J segment 3 bases; nucleotides outside the gene matches: 2. Germline assignment: CDR1 SGHNT and CDR2 YENEEA. CDR3 length equals 15 residues. The table came from immunoSEQ multiplex PCR; TCRdb's copy has only in-frame clones and leaves some out. The profile shows 45,000 to 50,000 clones, about nine tenths of them singletons. This clonotype was sampled from an adult with an advanced solid tumor such as melanoma, head and neck, liver or kidney cancer. The input for sequencing was CD4+ or CD8+ T cells sorted from blood, taken in a trial of the OX40 agonist ivuxolimab. This sequence joins TRBV11-3 and TRBJ2-1; TRBD2 agrees at 8 bases. In nucleotides, the CDR3 is TGTGCCAGCAGCTTAGCCAGCGGGAGCTACAATGAGCAGTTCTTC. Amino acid sequence: CASSLASGSYNEQFF. Variable domain in full (rest from reference TRBV11-3 and TRBJ2-1): EAGVVQSPRYKIIEKKQPVAFWCNPISGHNTLYWYLQNLGQGPELLIRYENEEAVDDSQLPKDRFSAERLKGVDSTLKIQPAELGDSAVYLCASSLASGSYNEQFFGPGTRLTVL.